The following is a T cell receptor (beta chain) sequence with its context. The record originates from a study of type 1 regulatory T cells. At the level of the study: T-allo10 is a Tr1-enriched, alloantigen-specific CD4 T cell product made in vitro.

CDR1 DFQATT and CDR2 SNEGSKA come from the germline V gene (reference sequence). V was clipped by 2 bases and J by 3 bases, with 11 bases between them. The CDR3 totals 14 residues. MiXCR, run by TCRdb on the reads, gives a single entry per CDR3 protein. The sample shows some 100,000 distinct CDR3 sequences, 25% to 40% of them seen only once. The chain has TRBV20-1 and TRBJ2-1; D may be TRBD2 (6 bases). The receptor's source is a human donor in good health. The source material was CD4+ T cells, either the whole sample or a sorted fraction (not recorded which). CDR3 coding DNA: TGCAGTGCTAGACCGAGCGGGCGCTACAATGAGCAGTTCTTC. This codes for CSARPSGRYNEQFF.